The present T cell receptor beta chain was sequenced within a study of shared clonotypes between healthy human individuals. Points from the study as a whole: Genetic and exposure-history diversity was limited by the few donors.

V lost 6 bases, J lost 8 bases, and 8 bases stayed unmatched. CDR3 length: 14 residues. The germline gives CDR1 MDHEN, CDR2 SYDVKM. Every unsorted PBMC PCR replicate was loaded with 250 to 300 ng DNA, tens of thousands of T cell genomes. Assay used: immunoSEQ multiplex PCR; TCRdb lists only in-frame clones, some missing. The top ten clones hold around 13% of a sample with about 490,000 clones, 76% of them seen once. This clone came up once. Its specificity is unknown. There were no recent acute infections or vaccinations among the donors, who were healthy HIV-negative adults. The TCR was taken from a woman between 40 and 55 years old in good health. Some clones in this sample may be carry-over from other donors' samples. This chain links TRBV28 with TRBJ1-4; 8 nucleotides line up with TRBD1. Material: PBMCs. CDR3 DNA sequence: TGTGCCAGCAGCCGGACAGGGCTTCAGGAAAAACTGTTTTTT. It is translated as CASSRTGLQEKLFF.